This T cell receptor beta chain is drawn from a study of blood T cell repertoires in COVID-19. At the level of the study: Spain, Italy and the United States supplied samples that represented acute and convalescent COVID-19. Sources were T cells, B-cell-depleted T cells, or PBMCs; the material itself was cDNA or gDNA.

Enrollment of patients from Seattle took place during active infection, with longitudinal follow-up. Trimming took off 6 bases at V and 4 bases at J, with 18 bases between the two ends. The germline CDR1 and CDR2 sequences are MNHEY and SVGAGI. The CDR3 length is 15 residues. As originally analysed: Amplified reference gene primers provided the basis for estimating nucleated cell counts. TCRdb's copy holds only in-frame clones and misses some; the assay was immunoSEQ multiplex PCR. V, J and clone size derive from that table, while D and trimming were established from the DNA sequence. Of about 480,000 clones listed, 89% were seen once; the top ten hold roughly 0.92%.

Sequencing was carried out using peripheral blood. This chain uses TRBV6-5 with TRBJ1-1, with a possible D match to TRBD1 (6 bases). This receptor was taken from a man aged 18 to 29 with COVID-19, enrolled during active disease. The CDR3 is CASRIAGVSVTEAFF. The DNA of the CDR3 is TGTGCCAGCAGGATCGCAGGGGTTTCGGTCACTGAAGCTTTCTTT.